The next 30 T cell receptor beta chains were all read from a single sample in a study of blood T cell repertoires in COVID-19. Produced via immunoSEQ multiplex PCR; TCRdb's table is partial and in-frame only. The sample lists over 95,000 clones; 85% were seen once. Material: peripheral blood. The receptors were sampled from a human donor in a cohort sampled during active COVID-19.

The chain links TRBV6-2 or TRBV6-3 to TRBJ1-2; the D is unclear. Germline V gene sequence: CDR1 MNHEY, CDR2 SVGEGT. The length of the CDR3 is 15 residues. V lost 0 bases to trimming and J lost 6 bases, with 14 bases between them. Written as DNA, the CDR3 is TGTGCCAGCAGTTACTCCTCTTCCGGAGTGAATGGCTACACCTTC. Translated: CASSYSSSGVNGYTF.

The chain uses TRBV23-1 and TRBJ2-7; weak D call: TRBD1 (5 bases). TRBV23-1 is sorted into the ORF group, with uncertain function. This CDR3 contains 14 residues. The V end was cut by 1 base, the J end by 2 bases, with 9 bases between. The CDR3 loop is CASSQWTPTYEQYF. For the CDR3, the DNA is TGCGCCAGCAGTCAATGGACACCTACCTACGAGCAGTACTTC.

The chain combines TRBV30 with TRBJ2-1; 10 nucleotides align to TRBD1. V shed 2 bases and J 4 bases; nucleotides not matched to a gene: 5. Germline V gives CDR1 GTSNPN, CDR2 SVGIG (reference sequence). The CDR3 sequence is 15 residues long. The CDR3 loop reads CAWSPGTGEYNEQFF. In DNA, the CDR3 is TGTGCCTGGAGTCCCGGGACAGGGGAGTACAATGAGCAGTTCTTC.

V and J are TRBV19 and TRBJ1-1; 8 nucleotides agree with TRBD1. V was pared by 9 bases and J by 2 bases, with 5 bases of the junction left unmatched. The CDR3 is 13 residues long. CDR1 and CDR2 (germline): LNHDA, SQIVND (reference sequence). CDR3 nucleotide sequence: TGTGCCAGCAGGACAGGGTCAAACACTGAAGCTTTCTTT. Translating it yields CASRTGSNTEAFF.

The chain combines TRBV2 with TRBJ1-5; D gene ambiguous. CDR1 is SNHLY and CDR2 is FYNNEI in the germline V gene. V gave up 0 bases and J gave up 5 bases, with 8 bases separating them. The CDR3 consists of 14 residues. The CDR3 here is CASSEAQAHQPQHF. CDR3 in DNA: TGTGCCAGCAGTGAAGCGCAGGCCCATCAGCCCCAGCATTTT.

The chain is built from TRBV29-1 and TRBJ2-2, with 10 bases that match TRBD2. The CDR3 has 14 amino acids. Per germline, CDR1 SQVTM and CDR2 ANQGSEA. Trimming took 6 bases from V and 1 from J; bases not matched to a gene: 2. CDR3 in DNA: TGCAGCGTCCGACTAGCGGGGAACACCGGGGAGCTGTTTTTT. Protein: CSVRLAGNTGELFF.

In this sample, this clone turned up once. The genes are TRBV27 and TRBJ2-3; TRBD2 aligns across 11 bases. Per germline, CDR1 MNHEY and CDR2 SMNVEV (reference sequence). The ends lost 6 bases at V and 5 bases at J; junction bases unmatched: 7. The CDR3 sequence is 15 residues long. The CDR3 loop is CASRPRLAGIDTQYF. In nucleotides, the CDR3 is TGTGCCAGCAGGCCGAGACTAGCGGGGATAGATACGCAGTATTTT.

V usage is TRBV13 and J usage is TRBJ1-2; D gene ambiguous. The CDR3 is made up of 13 amino acids. V lost 3 bases and J lost 8, with 13 bases in between. Germline loops: CDR1 PRHDT, CDR2 FYEKMQ (reference sequence). This CDR3 reads CASSFQASGGYTF. Here the CDR3 DNA reads TGTGCCAGCAGCTTCCAGGCATCGGGGGGCTACACCTTC.

The gene calls are TRBV5-1 and TRBJ2-1; D gene uncertain. Per the germline V gene, CDR1 is SGHRS and CDR2 is YFSETQ. Trimming cost V 7 bases and J 5 bases, with 10 bases left between them. There are 12 residues in the CDR3. The CDR3, as DNA: TGCGCCAGCTCGCGTGATCACAATGAGCAGTTCTTC. Protein product: CASSRDHNEQFF.

V is TRBV19 and J is TRBJ1-4; D gene unclear. The V end was cut by 7 bases, the J end by 8 bases, with 17 bases between. The CDR3 length is 14 residues. Germline loops: CDR1 LNHDA, CDR2 SQIVND (reference sequence). The CDR3 sequence is CASTTGSSREKLFF. CDR3 bases: TGTGCCAGTACCACGGGGAGTTCTCGGGAAAAACTGTTTTTT.

The chain employs TRBV30 and TRBJ1-6, with 9 bases matching TRBD1. The CDR3 covers 14 residues. Germline trimming cut 3 bases from V and 8 bases from J; bases unmatched to any gene: 5. Germline loops: CDR1 GTSNPN, CDR2 SVGIG (reference sequence). CDR3 protein: CAWRRRTGDSPLHF. CDR3 DNA sequence: TGTGCCTGGAGGCGCAGGACAGGGGATTCACCCCTCCACTTT.

This clone occurred a few times. Written as DNA, the CDR3 is TGTGCCAGTAGTATAGGTCCAGCGGGGGCCACAGATACGCAGTATTTT. Its protein product is CASSIGPAGATDTQYF. V is TRBV19 and J is TRBJ2-3; 8 positions agree with TRBD2. The CDR3 loop spans 16 amino acids. Germline CDR1 and CDR2: LNHDA and SQIVND (reference sequence). Trimming cost V 1 base and J 2 bases; bases outside gene matches: 5.

The chain combines TRBV10-3 with TRBJ2-5, with 8 positions matching TRBD2. In germline, CDR1 is ENHRY, CDR2 SYGVKD. The V and J ends lost 9 bases and 1 base, in that order; junction bases with no gene match: 7. CDR3 length equals 14 residues. The CDR3 sequence is CAIRAAGGQETQYF. CDR3 sequence (DNA): TGTGCCATAAGAGCCGCGGGGGGCCAAGAGACCCAGTACTTC.

The rearrangement links TRBV6-5 to TRBJ2-7, with 9 bases identical to TRBD1. Losses at the gene ends were 0 bases for V and 2 bases for J; bases not matched to a gene: 5. Germline values: CDR1 MNHEY, CDR2 SVGAGI. The CDR3 length is 16 residues. The CDR3 DNA reads TGTGCCAGCAGTTACTCGTCGGGACAGGGACCCTACGAGCAGTACTTC. Translation: CASSYSSGQGPYEQYF.

This clone has more than one count but fewer than ten. This chain uses TRBV6-2 or TRBV6-3 with TRBJ2-7; TRBD1 aligns across 9 bases. Losses at the gene ends were 2 bases for V and 6 bases for J; bases not matched to a gene: 5. CDR1 MNHEY and CDR2 SVGEGT come from the germline V gene. The CDR3 extends over 14 amino acids. CDR3: CASSYTQGAGEQYF. CDR3 DNA: TGTGCCAGCAGTTACACACAGGGGGCTGGCGAGCAGTACTTC.

The chain combines TRBV5-4 with TRBJ1-1, with D perhaps TRBD1 (5 bases). CDR3 length: 13 amino acids. Germline assignment: CDR1 SGHNT and CDR2 YYREEE (reference sequence). Trimming shortened V by 0 bases and J by 8 bases, and 11 bases separated the two germline ends. CDR3 nucleotide sequence: TGTGCCAGCAGCTTGGGGGGGGTATCCGAAGCTTTCTTT. Translated, it gives CASSLGGVSEAFF.

The rearrangement joins TRBV24-1 to TRBJ2-5, with D perhaps matching TRBD1 (6 bases). This CDR3 region has 15 residues. V was cut by 2 bases and J by 2 bases, with 11 bases left in between. CDR1 and CDR2 (germline): KGHDR, SFDVKD. The CDR3 protein is CATSDSQGGQETQYF. In DNA form, the CDR3 reads TGTGCCACCAGTGATTCACAGGGTGGGCAAGAGACCCAGTACTTC.

The rearrangement joins TRBV30 to TRBJ1-5, with D possibly being TRBD1 (6 bases). V lost 3 bases, J lost 3 bases, and 9 bases lay in between. The CDR3 is made up of 13 amino acids. The V gene's germline CDR1 is GTSNPN and CDR2 SVGIG (reference sequence). CDR3 nucleotides: TGTGCCTGGAGACGGGACATCAATCAGCCCCAGCATTTT. It encodes CAWRRDINQPQHF. Together with reference TRBV30 and TRBJ1-5, the CDR3 gives the full variable domain: SQTIHQWPATLVQPVGSPLSLECTVEGTSNPNLYWYRQAAGRGLQLLFYSVGIGQISSEVPQNLSASRPQDRQFILSSKKLLLSDSGFYLCAWRRDINQPQHFGDGTRLSIL.

The count of this clone is one. The chain joins TRBV6-5 to TRBJ1-2; TRBD1 agrees at 7 bases. The CDR3 is made up of 15 amino acids. Germline V gives CDR1 MNHEY, CDR2 SVGAGI. Trimming took 2 bases from V and 5 from J; bases not matched to a gene: 8. CDR3 region: CASSYNGDRAYGYTF. As DNA, the CDR3 is TGTGCCAGCAGTTACAATGGCGACAGGGCTTATGGCTACACCTTC.

The chain employs TRBV10-1 and TRBJ2-7; perhaps TRBD1 as D (5 bases). CDR3 length: 16 amino acids. Trimming left V 3 bases short and J 0 bases short, with 15 bases between. Germline CDR1 WNHNN, CDR2 SYGVQD (reference sequence). In DNA form, the CDR3 reads TGCGCCAGCAGTGAACAGGCATACTCGACCTCCTACGAGCAGTACTTC. Its protein product is CASSEQAYSTSYEQYF.

V and J are TRBV7-2 and TRBJ1-6; the match to TRBD1 covers 9 bases. V trimming: 3 bases; J trimming: 7 bases; junction bases outside the gene matches: 10. Germline V gene lookup returns CDR1 SGHTA and CDR2 FQGNSA. The CDR3 consists of 17 residues. The CDR3 DNA reads as TGTGCCAGCAGCTTGGATAGACCGGGACAGGGAAATTCACCCCTCCACTTT. Translated, it gives CASSLDRPGQGNSPLHF.

The chain has TRBV11-2 and TRBJ2-1; 9 bases match TRBD2. Trimming cost V 5 bases and J 2 bases; bases outside gene matches: 4. The germline gives CDR1 SGHAT, CDR2 FQNNGV. This CDR3 has 15 amino acids. Here the CDR3 reads CASSLSGGTYNEQFF. CDR3 DNA: TGTGCCAGCAGCCTCAGCGGGGGGACCTACAATGAGCAGTTCTTC.

This rearrangement joins TRBV7-9 to TRBJ2-7, with 13 positions matching TRBD2. With V trimmed by 3 bases and J by 3 bases, 8 bases remained unmatched. This CDR3 is 17 amino acids long. The germline V gene encodes CDR1 SEHNR and CDR2 FQNEAQ (reference sequence). CDR3 sequence: CASSLEPGLAGNYEQYF. The DNA of the CDR3 is TGTGCCAGCAGCTTGGAGCCGGGACTAGCGGGGAACTACGAGCAGTACTTC.

CDR3 nucleotide sequence: TGTGCCAGCAGCCCGGGGGGGGCAGGGGTATCCAATCAGCCCCAGCATTTT. The encoded protein is CASSPGGAGVSNQPQHF. The chain employs TRBV7-9 and TRBJ1-5, with D possibly TRBD1 on 6 matching bases. Germline CDR1 and CDR2: SEHNR and FQNEAQ (reference sequence). Trimming shortened V by 5 bases and J by 3 bases, and 20 bases separated the two germline ends. The length of the CDR3 is 17 residues.

The chain combines TRBV19 with TRBJ1-2; TRBD1 matches 7 bases. This CDR3 has 14 residues. CDR1 is LNHDA and CDR2 is SQIVND in the germline V gene (reference sequence). The V and J ends lost 2 bases and 11 bases, in that order; junction bases with no gene match: 11. CDR3 nucleotides: TGTGCCAGTAGTATAAGGGACAGTCAAATTGGGTACACCTTC. The encoded protein is CASSIRDSQIGYTF.

The rearrangement uses TRBV11-2 and TRBJ1-1; possibly TRBD1 for D (6 bases). There are 13 residues in the CDR3. The V gene lost 7 bases and the J gene lost 4 bases, with 13 bases spanning the gap. The V gene's germline CDR1 is SGHAT and CDR2 FQNNGV. The CDR3 DNA reads TGTGCCAGCACCCAGGGGTTGGGCACTGAAGCTTTCTTT. Amino acids: CASTQGLGTEAFF.

This clone was recorded only once. The V and J genes are TRBV6-5 and TRBJ2-7; possible D gene TRBD1, 6 bases. Germline V gene sequence: CDR1 MNHEY, CDR2 SVGAGI. Trimming stripped 6 bases from V and 5 bases from J, with 14 bases between. This CDR3 is 13 amino acids long. The CDR3 loop is CASSDHYRDEQYF. DNA for the CDR3: TGTGCCAGCAGCGACCATTACAGGGACGAGCAGTACTTC.

The chain joins TRBV7-9 to TRBJ1-3; D is unclear. The CDR3 has 14 residues. V was trimmed by 5 bases and J by 8 bases, leaving 16 bases between them. CDR1 and CDR2 (germline): SEHNR, FQNEAQ (reference sequence). The CDR3: CASSTNSGVDTIYF. Written as DNA, the CDR3 is TGTGCCAGCAGCACCAATAGCGGGGTGGACACCATATATTTT.

The CDR3 sequence is CATSTQGTQETQYF. The CDR3 DNA follows: TGTGCCACCAGTACTCAGGGCACCCAAGAGACCCAGTACTTC. The chain employs TRBV15 and TRBJ2-5; tentatively, D is TRBD1 (5 bases). Germline V lookup: CDR1 LNHNV, CDR2 YYDKDF (reference sequence). V was clipped by 6 bases and J by 1 base, with 12 bases between them. This CDR3 spans 14 amino acids. Full variable domain (remainder filled in from reference TRBV15 and TRBJ2-5): DAMVIQNPRYQVTQFGKPVTLSCSQTLNHNVMYWYQQKSSQAPKLLFHYYDKDFNNEADTPDNFQSRRPNTSFCFLDIRSPGLGDTAMYLCATSTQGTQETQYFGPGTRLLVL.

This CDR3 is CASSPGGGGYNEQFF. The CDR3 nucleotides read TGCGCCAGCAGCCCAGGCGGGGGGGGGTACAATGAGCAGTTCTTC. The rearrangement links TRBV10-1 to TRBJ2-1; 9 positions match TRBD2. The CDR3 has 15 residues. Germline V gene data show CDR1 as WNHNN and CDR2 as SYGVQD (reference sequence). V gave up 6 bases and J gave up 4 bases; unmatched junction bases: 7.